The clone carrying this T cell receptor (beta chain) was recorded many times. Germline V CDR1 and CDR2: SNHLY, FYNNEI. The V and J ends lost 4 bases and 0 bases respectively, with 12 bases between them. The CDR3 spans 15 residues. The data stem from a study of Graves' ophthalmopathy and Graves' hyperthyroidism. Amplification of the TCR beta CDR3 regions used RNA transcripts (as template). The first-round RT-PCR employed HTBI primers together with the Qiagen OneStep RT-PCR kit. A multiplex PCR was then performed as the second round. TCRdb passed the multiplex PCR reads through MiXCR, listing each CDR3 protein once. The profile covers approximately 700,000 distinct CDR3 sequences, with 40% appearing a single time and roughly 46% taken by the ten largest.

The sequenced sample was peripheral blood. The chain has TRBV2 and TRBJ1-2; D is unclear. This TCR came from an adult man with Graves' ophthalmopathy. CDR3 amino acids: CASSVDAGANYGYTF. The CDR3 bases are TGTGCCAGCAGTGTCGACGCGGGAGCTAACTATGGCTACACCTTC.